What follows describes a single TCR beta chain. The sample is drawn from a study of T cells in Graves' hyperthyroidism and ophthalmopathy. Fresh peripheral blood, around 10 ml, yielded the PBMCs. It was RNA transcripts that yielded the amplified TCR beta CDR3 regions. TCR CDR3 regions were first amplified by RT-PCR with HTBI primers. TCRdb independently ran MiXCR on the multiplex PCR reads; one entry per CDR3 protein. This sample has around 600,000 distinct CDR3 sequences, with 12% to 15% found just once. This sequence was found in a woman between 18 and 30 years old with Graves' ophthalmopathy. Sequencing was carried out using blood.

In DNA, the CDR3 is TGTGCCAGCAGTGAAGCAGGGGGCGCTGAAGCTTTCTTT. It encodes CASSEAGGAEAFF. The rearrangement uses TRBV3-1 and TRBJ1-1; TRBD1 agrees at 8 bases. V trimming: 6 bases; J trimming: 6 bases; junction bases outside the gene matches: 6. The V gene's germline CDR1 is LGHDT and CDR2 YNNKEL (reference sequence). The CDR3 runs to 13 residues.